A selection of T cell receptor beta chains follows, all from one sample in a study of post-analysis software for immune sequencing data. In TCRdb, the PCR reads were re-called with MiXCR into one record per CDR3 protein. The sample contains roughly 570,000 distinct CDR3 sequences, 34% of which appear only once. Sequences were obtained from blood. The receptor source for this set is a girl aged 2-17 years with multiple sclerosis. Each CDR3 is given with its conserved first and last residue. Each record gives: V gene, CDR3 protein.

V: TRBV7-2; CDR3: CASSSSGYEQYF
V: TRBV5-1; CDR3: CASSQTGGVSGELFF
V: TRBV20-1; CDR3: CSTANRGQDYGCTF
V: TRBV5-1; CDR3: CASSRGTGESNTIYF
V: TRBV10-3; CDR3: CAISAVQNTGELFF
V: TRBV7-9; CDR3: CASSTGNYGYTF
V: TRBV3-1; CDR3: CASSGGAAEDTIYF
V: TRBV7-9; CDR3: CASSRGVNTGELFF
V: TRBV15; CDR3: CATSQERTVFDGYTF
V: TRBV28; CDR3: CASSRGGQHF
V: TRBV6-5; CDR3: CASSYQTSGGLKDTQYF
V: TRBV6-1; CDR3: CASILTRFRSNTEAFF
V: TRBV3-1; CDR3: CASSQDRESPLHF
V: TRBV11-2; CDR3: CASSLDRAQTSGGDTQYF
V: TRBV12-3/TRBV12-4; CDR3: CASSLKGNIQYF
V: TRBV6-5; CDR3: CASSYGGNTQYF
V: TRBV5-5; CDR3: CASSLTGMNEQFF
V: TRBV6-4; CDR3: CASSALQGAEAFF
V: TRBV9; CDR3: CASSVESVGTYGYTF
V: TRBV11-2; CDR3: CASSFVGGYTEAFF
V: TRBV11-2; CDR3: CAGSPGFEQFF
V: TRBV6-6; CDR3: CASSYSPLTGSTEAFF
V: TRBV3-1; CDR3: CASSLTQGTGELFF
V: TRBV20-1; CDR3: CSARSTSTDTQYF
V: TRBV20-1; CDR3: CSAVVQTQYF
V: TRBV20-1; CDR3: CSAPSGLTEAFF
V: TRBV29-1; CDR3: CSADSGKGDGYTF
V: TRBV20-1; CDR3: CSASDSRYGYTF
V: TRBV4-1; CDR3: CASSQIDRVDTEAFF
V: TRBV12-3/TRBV12-4; CDR3: CASSLLEGTEAFF
V: TRBV20-1; CDR3: CSAQNPADNTQYF
V: TRBV3-1; CDR3: CASRRDSRTDTQYF
V: TRBV7-8; CDR3: CASSLMTSELFF
V: TRBV6-6; CDR3: CASSYKEIQETQYF
V: TRBV27; CDR3: CASRTATSNQPQHF
V: TRBV7-2; CDR3: CAGSLGGEQFF
V: TRBV2; CDR3: CASRREPTYEQYF